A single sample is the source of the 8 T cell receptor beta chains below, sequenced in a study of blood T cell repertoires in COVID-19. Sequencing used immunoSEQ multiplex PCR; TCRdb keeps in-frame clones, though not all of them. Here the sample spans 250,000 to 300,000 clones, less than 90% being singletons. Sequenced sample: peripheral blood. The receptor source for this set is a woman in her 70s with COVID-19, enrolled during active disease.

This chain's CDR3 is CASSLQGLAGNTIYF. The CDR3 DNA reads as TGTGCCAGCAGCTTGCAGGGGCTGGCGGGAAACACCATATATTTT. V gene TRBV5-4 combines with J gene TRBJ1-3; possible D gene TRBD1, 6 bases. The CDR3 totals 15 residues. From germline, CDR1 is SGHNT and CDR2 YYREEE (reference sequence). Trimming pared 1 base from V and 4 bases from J, leaving 12 bases between.

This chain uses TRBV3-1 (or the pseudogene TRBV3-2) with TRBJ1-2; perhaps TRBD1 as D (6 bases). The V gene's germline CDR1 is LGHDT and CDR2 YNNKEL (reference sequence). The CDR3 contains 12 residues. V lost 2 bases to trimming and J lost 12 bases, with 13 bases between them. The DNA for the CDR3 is TGTGCCAGCAGCCAAAGACAGGCCGCAAACACCTTC. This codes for CASSQRQAANTF.

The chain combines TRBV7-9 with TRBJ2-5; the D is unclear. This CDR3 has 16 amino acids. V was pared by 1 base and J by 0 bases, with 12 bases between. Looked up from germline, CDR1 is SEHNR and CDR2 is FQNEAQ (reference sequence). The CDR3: CASSLGAPEYQETQYF. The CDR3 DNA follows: TGTGCCAGCAGCTTAGGGGCACCAGAGTACCAAGAGACCCAGTACTTC. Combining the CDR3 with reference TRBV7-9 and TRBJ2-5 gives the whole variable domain DTGVSQNPRHKITKRGQNVTFRCDPISEHNRLYWYRQTLGQGPEFLTYFQNEAQLEKSRLLSDRFSAERPKGSFSTLEIQRTEQGDSAMYLCASSLGAPEYQETQYFGPGTRLLVL.

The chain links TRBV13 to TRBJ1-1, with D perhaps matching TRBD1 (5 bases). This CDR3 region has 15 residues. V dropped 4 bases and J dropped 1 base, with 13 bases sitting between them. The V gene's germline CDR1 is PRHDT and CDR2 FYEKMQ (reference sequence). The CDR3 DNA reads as TGTGCCAGCAGCTCCAGGGAGGTAGGGAACACTGAAGCTTTCTTT. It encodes CASSSREVGNTEAFF.

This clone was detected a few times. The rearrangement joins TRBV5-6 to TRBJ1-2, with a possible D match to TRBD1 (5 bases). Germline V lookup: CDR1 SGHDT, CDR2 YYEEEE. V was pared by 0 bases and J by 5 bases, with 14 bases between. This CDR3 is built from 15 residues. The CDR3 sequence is CASSLAAGQGYGYTF. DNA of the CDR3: TGTGCCAGCAGCTTGGCTGCAGGGCAAGGATATGGCTACACCTTC.

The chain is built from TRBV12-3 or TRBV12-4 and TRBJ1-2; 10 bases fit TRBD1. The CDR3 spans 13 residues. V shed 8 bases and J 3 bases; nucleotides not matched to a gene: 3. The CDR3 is CASGTGEYYGYTF. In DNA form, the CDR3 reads TGTGCCAGCGGGACAGGGGAGTACTATGGCTACACCTTC.

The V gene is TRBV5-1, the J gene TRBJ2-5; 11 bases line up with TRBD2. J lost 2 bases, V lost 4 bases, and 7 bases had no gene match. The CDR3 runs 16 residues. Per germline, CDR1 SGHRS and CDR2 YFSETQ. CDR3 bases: TGCGCCAGCAGCGTATTAGCGGGGGGGCCGCAAGAGACCCAGTACTTC. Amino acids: CASSVLAGGPQETQYF.

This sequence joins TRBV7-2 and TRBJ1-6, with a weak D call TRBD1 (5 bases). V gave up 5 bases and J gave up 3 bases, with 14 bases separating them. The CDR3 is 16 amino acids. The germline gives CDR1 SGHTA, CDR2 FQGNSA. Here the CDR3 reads CASSQGWGLYNSPLHF. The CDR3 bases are TGTGCCAGCAGCCAGGGATGGGGTCTCTATAATTCACCCCTCCACTTT.